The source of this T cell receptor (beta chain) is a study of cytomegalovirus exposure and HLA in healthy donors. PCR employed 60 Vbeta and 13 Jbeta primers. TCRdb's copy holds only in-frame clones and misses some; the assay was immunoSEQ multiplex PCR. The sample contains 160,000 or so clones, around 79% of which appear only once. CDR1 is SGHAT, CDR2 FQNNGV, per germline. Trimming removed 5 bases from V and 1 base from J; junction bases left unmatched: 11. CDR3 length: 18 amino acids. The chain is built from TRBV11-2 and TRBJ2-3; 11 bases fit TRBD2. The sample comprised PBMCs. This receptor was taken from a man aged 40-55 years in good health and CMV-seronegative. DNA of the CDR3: TGTGCCAGCAGCCCTGGGACTAGCGGAGGGGGTGGCACAGATACGCAGTATTTT. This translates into CASSPGTSGGGGTDTQYF.